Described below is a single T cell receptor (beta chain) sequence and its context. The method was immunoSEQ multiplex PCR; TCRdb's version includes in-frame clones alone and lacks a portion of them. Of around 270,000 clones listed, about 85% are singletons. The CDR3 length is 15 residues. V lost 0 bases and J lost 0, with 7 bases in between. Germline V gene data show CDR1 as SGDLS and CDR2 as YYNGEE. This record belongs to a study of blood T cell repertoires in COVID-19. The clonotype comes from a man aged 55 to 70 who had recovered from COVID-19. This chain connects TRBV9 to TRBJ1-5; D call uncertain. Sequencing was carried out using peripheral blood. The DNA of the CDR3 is TGTGCCAGCAGCGTAGACGGTAATAGCAATCAGCCCCAGCATTTT. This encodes CASSVDGNSNQPQHF.